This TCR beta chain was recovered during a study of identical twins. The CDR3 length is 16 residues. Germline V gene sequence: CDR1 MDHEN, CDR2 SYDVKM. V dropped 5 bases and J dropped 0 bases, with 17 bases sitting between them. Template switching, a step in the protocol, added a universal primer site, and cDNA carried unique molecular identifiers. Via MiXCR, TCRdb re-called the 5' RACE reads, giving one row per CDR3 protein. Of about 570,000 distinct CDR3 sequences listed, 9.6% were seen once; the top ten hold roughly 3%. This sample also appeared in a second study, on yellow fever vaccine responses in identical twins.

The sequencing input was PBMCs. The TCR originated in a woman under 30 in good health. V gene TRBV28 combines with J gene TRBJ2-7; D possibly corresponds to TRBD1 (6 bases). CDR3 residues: CASSPGAGAFSYEQYF. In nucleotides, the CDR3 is TGTGCCAGCAGTCCGGGCGCAGGGGCCTTCTCCTACGAGCAGTACTTC. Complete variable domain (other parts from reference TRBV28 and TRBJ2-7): DVKVTQSSRYLVKRTGEKVFLECVQDMDHENMFWYRQDPGLGLRLIYFSYDVKMKEKGDIPEGYSVSREKKERFSLILESASTNQTSMYLCASSPGAGAFSYEQYFGPGTRLTVT.